A selection of T cell receptor beta chains follows, all from one sample in a study of CD8 T cells in Susac syndrome. TCRdb used MiXCR to reprocess the immunoSEQ multiplex PCR reads, holding one entry per CDR3 protein. The sample contains approximately 110,000 distinct CDR3 sequences, 90% to 95% of which appear only once. The material sequenced was CD4+ T cells from PBMCs. The receptors originated from a human donor in good health. Both conserved end residues are part of each CDR3. A D gene is named only where the DNA matches it firmly. Only part of the rows carry a size: once, few, many, or a class if the clone is expanded.

d_gene	len	v_gene	abundance	j_gene	CDR3aa	CDR3nt
NA	16	TRBV7-9	NA	TRBJ1-3	CASSHRQTSSGNTIYF	TGTGCCAGCAGCCACCGACAGACAAGCTCTGGAAACACCATATATTTT
NA	16	TRBV12-3/TRBV12-4	NA	TRBJ1-1	CASSWQPGPKNTEAFF	TGTGCCAGCAGTTGGCAGCCGGGACCGAAGAACACTGAAGCTTTCTTT
TRBD2	15	TRBV5-1	NA	TRBJ2-2	CASSLVLAEAGELFF	TGCGCCAGCAGCTTGGTCCTAGCGGAGGCCGGGGAGCTGTTTTTT
TRBD2	13	TRBV2	once	TRBJ2-1	CASNSGTYNEQFF	TGTGCCAGCAATAGCGGGACTTACAATGAGCAGTTCTTC
TRBD1	12	TRBV29-1	NA	TRBJ1-2	CSVDRQGDGYTF	TGCAGCGTTGATAGGCAGGGGGATGGCTACACCTTC
NA	15	TRBV4-3	NA	TRBJ2-7	CASSQVRDRAYEQYF	TGCGCCAGCAGCCAAGTAAGGGACCGAGCCTACGAGCAGTACTTC
NA	15	TRBV7-9	NA	TRBJ1-2	CASSSGHARRDGYTF	TGTGCCAGCAGCTCCGGACACGCGAGAAGAGATGGCTACACCTTC
NA	13	TRBV24-1	NA	TRBJ2-5	CATSDPRMETQYF	TGTGCCACCAGTGACCCGAGAATGGAGACCCAGTACTTC
NA	13	TRBV3-1	NA	TRBJ2-1	CASSQATGSEQFF	TGTGCCAGCAGCCAAGCCACAGGGTCTGAGCAGTTCTTC
NA	13	TRBV4-1	NA	TRBJ1-1	CASSEQQNTEAFF	TGCGCCAGCAGCGAACAGCAGAACACTGAAGCTTTCTTT
NA	15	TRBV12-3/TRBV12-4	NA	TRBJ1-5	CASSLGPQGYQPQHF	TGTGCCAGCAGTTTAGGCCCTCAGGGATATCAGCCCCAGCATTTT
NA	12	TRBV3-1	NA	TRBJ1-5	CASSATGQPQHF	TGTGCCAGCAGCGCGACAGGTCAGCCCCAGCATTTT
TRBD2	14	TRBV15	NA	TRBJ2-1	CATKGAGRVGEQFF	TGTGCCACCAAGGGAGCGGGACGGGTTGGTGAGCAGTTCTTC
TRBD1	14	TRBV9	NA	TRBJ1-4	CASSRDSSDEKLFF	TGTGCCAGCAGCAGGGACAGTTCCGATGAAAAACTGTTTTTT
NA	16	TRBV7-2	NA	TRBJ2-3	CASSRNVGLLGDTQYF	TGTGCCAGCAGCCGAAACGTCGGACTATTGGGGGATACGCAGTATTTT
TRBD2	14	TRBV7-9	NA	TRBJ2-5	CASSLTSGRETQYF	TGTGCCAGCAGCTTAACTAGCGGGAGAGAGACCCAGTACTTC
NA	14	TRBV7-2	NA	TRBJ1-2	CASSSRQHNYGYTF	TGTGCCAGCAGCTCCCGACAGCACAACTATGGCTACACCTTC
NA	15	TRBV15	NA	TRBJ1-1	CATDHSGWRNGGAFF	TGTGCCACCGATCACTCGGGATGGCGCAATGGGGGAGCTTTCTTT
NA	17	TRBV19	once	TRBJ1-1	CASSIHSRRSLNTEAFF	TGTGCCAGTAGTATTCATTCAAGACGGAGCTTGAACACTGAAGCTTTCTTT
NA	11	TRBV3-1	NA	TRBJ2-2	CASSQTGELFF	TGTGCCAGCAGCCAAACCGGGGAGCTGTTTTTT
TRBD2	18	TRBV4-1	NA	TRBJ2-3	CASSQERSGGFFEDTQYF	TGCGCCAGCAGCCAAGAACGGAGCGGGGGCTTCTTTGAGGATACGCAGTATTTT
NA	12	TRBV20-1	few	TRBJ1-1	CSASSGNTEAFF	TGCAGTGCTAGTTCCGGTAACACTGAAGCTTTCTTT
TRBD1	15	TRBV5-1	NA	TRBJ1-2	CASSSGTGLPYGYTF	TGCGCCAGCAGCTCCGGGACAGGTCTCCCGTATGGCTACACCTTC
NA	16	TRBV9	NA	TRBJ1-4	CASSPRGVATNEKLFF	TGTGCCAGCAGTCCCCGAGGTGTGGCAACTAATGAAAAACTGTTTTTT
NA	15	TRBV6-6	NA	TRBJ1-5	CASSQLQGSIQPQHF	TGTGCCAGCAGTCAGCTACAGGGTTCAATTCAGCCCCAGCATTTT
NA	15	TRBV11-2	NA	TRBJ1-2	CASSPRQGINYGYTF	TGTGCCAGCAGCCCCAGGCAGGGGATTAACTATGGCTACACCTTC
TRBD2	16	TRBV12-5	NA	TRBJ2-2	CASGLVPSGSTGELFF	TGTGCTAGTGGTTTGGTACCTAGCGGGAGTACCGGGGAGCTGTTTTTT
TRBD1	13	TRBV20-1	NA	TRBJ2-1	CSIGQGASGEQFF	TGCAGTATTGGACAGGGGGCATCGGGAGAGCAGTTCTTC
NA	15	TRBV2	NA	TRBJ2-7	CASSERAAYSYEQYF	TGTGCCAGCAGTGAACGGGCCGCATACTCCTACGAGCAGTACTTC
TRBD1	15	TRBV2	NA	TRBJ1-2	CASSELGTANYGYTF	TGTGCCAGCAGCGAATTGGGGACAGCTAACTATGGCTACACCTTC
NA	13	TRBV5-1	once	TRBJ2-1	CASSLSRDNEQFF	TGCGCCAGCAGCTTGAGCCGGGACAATGAGCAGTTCTTC
NA	15	TRBV20-1	NA	TRBJ1-5	CSARDGGKDGQPQHF	TGCAGTGCTAGAGATGGGGGCAAAGATGGTCAGCCCCAGCATTTT
TRBD2	17	TRBV30	NA	TRBJ2-7	CAWSPPGLAGRSYEQYF	TGTGCCTGGAGCCCACCGGGACTAGCGGGACGATCTTACGAGCAGTACTTC
TRBD2	15	TRBV18	NA	TRBJ2-3	CASSPRTSRTDTQYF	TGTGCCAGCTCACCACGGACTAGCCGCACAGATACGCAGTATTTT
NA	11	TRBV20-1	once	TRBJ1-1	CSARQNTEAFF	TGCAGTGCTAGACAGAACACTGAAGCTTTCTTT